Presented here are 5 T cell receptor beta chains from one specimen sequenced in a study of blood T cells in healthy people across ages. A J-beta primer mix and a sample-barcoded 5' primer were used in a second PCR of roughly 6 to 12 cycles. One entry per CDR3 protein, called by TCRdb with MiXCR from the 5' RACE reads. The sample carries hundreds of thousands of distinct CDR3 sequences, around two fifths recorded once. Sequencing was carried out using blood. The receptors were gathered from an elderly man in good health.

This clonotype has only a few counts. J is TRBJ2-3 and V is TRBV6-1; 8 bases are a match to TRBD2. The V and J ends lost 2 bases and 2 bases, in that order; junction bases with no gene match: 6. The CDR3 consists of 16 residues. Per the germline V gene, CDR1 is MNHNS and CDR2 is SASEGT. The CDR3 protein is CASSESSGSNTDTQYF. CDR3 nucleotides: TGTGCCAGCAGTGAATCCAGCGGGAGTAACACAGATACGCAGTATTTT.

A single count supports this clonotype. V and J are TRBV5-1 and TRBJ1-6; no definite D call. The CDR3 covers 12 residues. The ends were cut back, 0 bases at V and 11 bases at J, with 6 bases in the middle. CDR1 is SGHRS, CDR2 YFSETQ, per germline. CDR3 in amino acids: CASSLGDPPLHF. The CDR3, as DNA: TGCGCCAGCAGCTTGGGCGACCCACCCCTCCACTTT.

This chain joins TRBV4-1 and TRBJ2-7, with D uncertain. CDR3 length: 13 amino acids. Germline V CDR1 and CDR2: MGHRA, YSYEKL. Trimming removed 4 bases at V and 2 bases at J, with 9 bases between. CDR3 nucleotides: TGCGCCAGCAGCCGAGAAAGCCCCTACGAGCAGTACTTC. Protein sequence: CASSRESPYEQYF.

The gene calls are TRBV6-1 and TRBJ2-1, with a possible D match to TRBD2 (6 bases). The CDR3 extends over 15 amino acids. Deletions cut 1 base from V and 6 bases from J, with 13 bases between. CDR1 is MNHNS, CDR2 SASEGT, per germline. The CDR3 loop reads CASSEVPGATNEQFF. Written as DNA, the CDR3 is TGTGCCAGCAGTGAAGTACCGGGAGCAACCAATGAGCAGTTCTTC.

A few counts support this clonotype. The chain combines TRBV5-1 with TRBJ2-1; D is ambiguous. CDR1 and CDR2 (germline): SGHRS, YFSETQ. V lost 0 bases and J 5 bases, leaving 9 bases between the germline ends. The CDR3 runs 14 residues. CDR3 in DNA: TGCGCCAGCAGCTTGGGGAAAATGGACAATGAGCAGTTCTTC. This codes for CASSLGKMDNEQFF.